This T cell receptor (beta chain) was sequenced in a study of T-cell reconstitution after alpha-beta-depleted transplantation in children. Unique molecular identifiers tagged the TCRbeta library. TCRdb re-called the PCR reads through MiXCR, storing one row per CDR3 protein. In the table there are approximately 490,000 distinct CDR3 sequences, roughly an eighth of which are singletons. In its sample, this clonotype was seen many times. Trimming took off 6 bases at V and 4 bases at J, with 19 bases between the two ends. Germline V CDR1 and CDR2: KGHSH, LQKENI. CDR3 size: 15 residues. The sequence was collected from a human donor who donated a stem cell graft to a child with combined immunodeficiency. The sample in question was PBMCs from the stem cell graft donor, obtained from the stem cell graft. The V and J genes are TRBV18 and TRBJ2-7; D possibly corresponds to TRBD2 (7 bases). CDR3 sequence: CASSQPGGSLYEQYF. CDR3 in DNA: TGTGCCAGCTCGCAGCCGGGGGGCTCTTTGTACGAGCAGTACTTC.